A single T cell receptor (beta chain) is shown here with its context. The germline gives CDR1 SGHAT, CDR2 FQNNGV. CDR3 length equals 12 residues. Between the trimmed V and J ends, which lost 5 bases and 15 bases, there was a span of 16 bases. The sample is drawn from a study of blood T cell repertoires in COVID-19. Study information: COVID-19 samples collected from the United States, Italy and Spain covered acute and convalescent phases.

Generated by immunoSEQ multiplex PCR, the TCRdb table keeps only in-frame clones and is missing some. The sample includes around 170,000 clones, around four fifths of them seen just once. Sample: peripheral blood. This receptor was identified in a woman aged 40-49 years with acute or convalescent COVID-19. This chain connects TRBV11-2 to TRBJ1-4; the D is unclear. DNA for the CDR3: TGTGCCAGCAGCCCCCAAGGAGCGCAGTTGTTTTTT. It encodes CASSPQGAQLFF.